The subject of this entry is one T cell receptor beta chain. This specimen belongs to a study of CD8 T cells in Susac syndrome. The CDR3 is 14 residues long. CDR1 is LGHDT and CDR2 is YNNKEL in the germline V gene (reference sequence). V shed 3 bases, J shed 4 bases, and the junction held 2 bases outside the gene matches. From blood CD8+ and CD4+ T cells, TCR beta sequences were generated. TEMRA cells were FACS-enriched, while CD8+ and CD4+ T cells were negatively isolated. Random hexamers served to reverse transcribe roughly 0.45 to 1 ug RNA. MiXCR, applied by TCRdb to the immunoSEQ multiplex PCR reads, yields one record per CDR3 protein. The table lists about 240,000 distinct CDR3 sequences, roughly 95% of them singletons.

Sequenced material: CD4+ T cells from PBMCs. The chain recombines TRBV3-1 with TRBJ1-5; TRBD1 matches at 8 bases. The TCR sequence derives from a human donor with Susac syndrome. The CDR3 DNA reads TGTGCCAGCAGCCAGTACAGGGGGAATCAGCCCCAGCATTTT. Translating it yields CASSQYRGNQPQHF.